One and the same sample provided the 24 T cell receptor beta chains below, sequenced in a study of blood T cell repertoires in COVID-19. Produced via immunoSEQ multiplex PCR; TCRdb's table is partial and in-frame only. Of about 150,000 clones in the sample, roughly 88% were seen once. Material for sequencing was peripheral blood. These receptors were collected from a woman aged 45-65 years with acute or convalescent COVID-19.

This chain connects TRBV7-6 to TRBJ2-7; 9 bases fit TRBD2. CDR3 length: 15 residues. After removal of 4 bases from V and 4 bases from J, the junction contained 8 bases not matched to a gene. Looked up from germline, CDR1 is SGHVS and CDR2 is FNYEAQ. CDR3 sequence (DNA): TGTGCCAGCAGCTCCGGTAGCGGGAGAGGTTACGAGCAGTACTTC. Translation: CASSSGSGRGYEQYF.

The chain couples TRBV19 to TRBJ1-4; tentative D call: TRBD1 (5 bases). V gave up 5 bases and J gave up 7 bases, with 14 bases separating them. The germline CDR1 and CDR2 sequences are LNHDA and SQIVND (reference sequence). The CDR3 spans 14 residues. CDR3: CASSLDSLGEKLFF. The CDR3, as DNA: TGTGCCAGTAGTCTCGACAGTTTGGGTGAAAAACTGTTTTTT.

The chain joins TRBV5-1 to TRBJ1-2; D may be TRBD1 (5 bases). CDR1 SGHRS and CDR2 YFSETQ come from the germline V gene. V lost 4 bases and J lost 4, with 11 bases in between. This CDR3 has 13 residues. CDR3 loop: CASSGDSPYGYTF. For the CDR3, the DNA is TGCGCCAGCAGCGGAGACAGCCCCTATGGCTACACCTTC. The full variable domain, rest sourced from reference TRBV5-1 and TRBJ1-2, is KAGVTQTPRYLIKTRGQQVTLSCSPISGHRSVSWYQQTPGQGLQFLFEYFSETQRNKGNFPGRFSGRQFSNSRSEMNVSTLELGDSALYLCASSGDSPYGYTFGSGTRLTVV.

This chain uses TRBV29-1 with TRBJ2-1; 10 bases map to TRBD1. CDR1 and CDR2 from the germline V gene are SQVTM and ANQGSEA. J was trimmed by 4 bases and V by 7 bases; bases with no gene match: 4. This CDR3 has 13 residues. CDR3 amino acids: CSGGQGGYNEQFF. CDR3 sequence (DNA): TGCAGCGGCGGACAGGGGGGTTACAATGAGCAGTTCTTC.

The genes are TRBV20-1 and TRBJ1-1; D unclear. CDR1 is DFQATT and CDR2 is SNEGSKA in the germline V gene (reference sequence). The CDR3 has 11 residues. V gave up 3 bases and J gave up 6 bases, with 8 bases separating them. The CDR3 nucleotides read TGCAGTGCTAGTCGGAGGGCTGAAGCTTTCTTT. Protein: CSASRRAEAFF.

CDR3 sequence reads: CASSYSVGAGEMTYGYTF. The DNA of the CDR3 is TGTGCCAGCAGTTACAGTGTGGGGGCAGGGGAAATGACCTATGGCTACACCTTC. The rearrangement links TRBV6-2 or TRBV6-3 to TRBJ1-2; a weak D match, TRBD1 (6 bases). The CDR3 is 18 amino acids. Germline CDR1 is MNHEY and CDR2 is SVGEGT. V was trimmed by 2 bases and J by 4 bases, leaving 23 bases between them.

This clone was seen only a few times. This sequence joins TRBV5-5 and TRBJ2-7, with TRBD2 as a possible D gene (5 bases). Trimming stripped 4 bases from V and 9 bases from J, with 14 bases between. Germline assignment: CDR1 SGHKS and CDR2 YYEKEE (reference sequence). The CDR3 extends over 12 amino acids. This chain's CDR3 is CASSQVVDSQYF. The CDR3 nucleotides are TGTGCCAGCAGCCAAGTGGTGGACTCGCAGTACTTC.

The chain has TRBV5-6 and TRBJ1-2, with D maybe TRBD1 (6 bases). V lost 0 bases to trimming and J lost 8 bases, with 8 bases between them. This CDR3 is 12 amino acids long. Per the germline V gene, CDR1 is SGHDT and CDR2 is YYEEEE. The CDR3 reads CASSLGQGGYTF. The CDR3 nucleotides read TGTGCCAGCAGCTTGGGGCAGGGGGGCTACACCTTC.

The gene calls are TRBV10-3 and TRBJ2-1; 7 bases match TRBD2. The V and J ends lost 6 bases and 7 bases, in that order; junction bases with no gene match: 0. CDR1 ENHRY and CDR2 SYGVKD come from the germline V gene. This CDR3 comprises 11 residues. This CDR3 reads CAIRGGNEQFF. CDR3 DNA: TGTGCCATCAGGGGGGGGAATGAGCAGTTCTTC.

This clone was counted ten times or more. This chain connects TRBV5-6 to TRBJ2-7; 7 bases are a match to TRBD2. CDR1 SGHDT and CDR2 YYEEEE come from the germline V gene. The CDR3 totals 15 residues. The J segment lost 0 bases and the V segment lost 0 bases, leaving 3 bases of the junction unmatched. CDR3 sequence: CASSLVGGSSYEQYF. The CDR3 DNA sequence: TGTGCCAGCAGCTTGGTGGGGGGGAGCTCCTACGAGCAGTACTTC.

This clone has more than one count but fewer than ten. This chain links TRBV24-1 with TRBJ1-3; 9 nucleotides align to TRBD1. The CDR3 is 16 residues long. Germline CDR1 and CDR2: KGHDR and SFDVKD. V lost 4 bases, J lost 4 bases, and 7 bases stayed unmatched. This CDR3 is CATSDPGQGSGNTIYF. The CDR3 nucleotides read TGTGCCACCAGTGACCCGGGACAGGGTTCGGGAAACACCATATATTTT.

This chain connects TRBV5-8 to TRBJ1-2, with D tentatively TRBD1 (5 bases). Germline values: CDR1 SGHTS, CDR2 YDEGEE. CDR3 length: 13 amino acids. V shed 7 bases and J shed 3 bases, with 13 bases lying between them. The CDR3 loop reads CASARVMDYGYTF. The CDR3 nucleotides are TGTGCCAGCGCCAGGGTGATGGACTATGGCTACACCTTC.

This chain links TRBV25-1 with TRBJ1-2, with 7 nucleotides matching TRBD1. Germline CDR1 and CDR2: MGHDK and SYGVNS. The ends lost 9 bases at V and 7 bases at J; junction bases unmatched: 11. The CDR3 has 13 amino acids. CDR3 nucleotides: TGTGCCAGTCAAAACAGGGGCTGGGGTGGCTACACCTTC. This encodes CASQNRGWGGYTF.

This rearrangement joins TRBV2 to TRBJ2-5; D not certain. The V end lost 7 bases, the J end lost 5 bases, and 11 bases lay between the germline ends. CDR1 is SNHLY and CDR2 is FYNNEI in the germline V gene. The CDR3 has 12 residues. DNA for the CDR3: TGTGCCAGCACTATCTTAGTCGAGACCCAGTACTTC. Amino acid sequence: CASTILVETQYF.

A few counts support this clone. The chain has TRBV27 and TRBJ1-1; TRBD1 is a possible D gene (6 bases). Trimming removed 3 bases at V and 3 bases at J, with 11 bases between. Per the germline V gene, CDR1 is MNHEY and CDR2 is SMNVEV (reference sequence). This CDR3 comprises 14 residues. CDR3 sequence reads: CASSFSGVYTEAFF. The DNA for the CDR3 is TGTGCCAGCAGTTTTTCAGGGGTGTACACTGAAGCTTTCTTT.

The chain combines TRBV18 with TRBJ1-1; D perhaps matches TRBD1 (5 bases). Looked up from germline, CDR1 is KGHSH and CDR2 is LQKENI. Deletions cut 4 bases from V and 1 base from J, with 7 bases between. CDR3 size: 13 residues. The CDR3 is CASSRQPNTEAFF. The DNA for the CDR3 is TGTGCCAGCTCACGACAGCCGAACACTGAAGCTTTCTTT.

The V call is TRBV4-2, the J call TRBJ2-1, with 9 bases identical to TRBD2. CDR3 length: 17 amino acids. CDR1 is LGHNA, CDR2 YNFKEQ, per germline. Trimming at V came to 1 base and at J to 8 bases, leaving 12 bases not matched to a gene. The CDR3 region has the DNA TGTGCCAGCAGCCAAGTTTTTGGCGGGGGGGCCCTGGATGAGCAGTTCTTC. As protein: CASSQVFGGGALDEQFF.

V and J are TRBV5-4 and TRBJ1-3; TRBD1 is a possible D gene (5 bases). Deletions cut 4 bases from V and 0 bases from J, with 11 bases between. CDR1 SGHNT and CDR2 YYREEE come from the germline V gene (reference sequence). This CDR3 has 15 amino acids. CDR3 DNA: TGTGCCAGCAGCCCAAAAGGGGACTCTGGAAACACCATATATTTT. This sequence encodes CASSPKGDSGNTIYF.

The chain recombines TRBV5-1 with TRBJ1-2; 8 bases are shared with TRBD1. The germline V gene has CDR1 SGHRS and CDR2 YFSETQ. The CDR3 has 12 residues. V was pared by 5 bases and J by 8 bases, with 5 bases of the junction left unmatched. The CDR3: CASRAGGEGYTF. The CDR3 DNA reads TGCGCCAGCAGGGCAGGGGGCGAGGGCTACACCTTC. Using reference TRBV5-1 and TRBJ1-2 for the parts outside the CDR3, the full variable domain is KAGVTQTPRYLIKTRGQQVTLSCSPISGHRSVSWYQQTPGQGLQFLFEYFSETQRNKGNFPGRFSGRQFSNSRSEMNVSTLELGDSALYLCASRAGGEGYTFGSGTRLTVV.

The chain links TRBV2 to TRBJ2-2; a possible D gene is TRBD2 (5 bases). Germline values: CDR1 SNHLY, CDR2 FYNNEI. The CDR3 totals 18 residues. V dropped 4 bases and J dropped 1 base, with 19 bases sitting between them. This CDR3 reads CASSVSLEASQNTGELFF. The CDR3 nucleotides are TGTGCCAGCAGTGTCTCCCTTGAGGCTAGCCAGAACACCGGGGAGCTGTTTTTT.

As concerns this clone: Distinct nucleotide sequences in the sample also encode this CDR3. In DNA form, the CDR3 reads TGTGCCAGCAGTGCAGGGACTAGCGGGAGAACAGATACGCAGTATTTT. Translated, it gives CASSAGTSGRTDTQYF. The chain combines TRBV2 with TRBJ2-3, with 14 bases that match TRBD2. Germline loops: CDR1 SNHLY, CDR2 FYNNEI. The CDR3 sequence is 16 residues long. The V segment lost 4 bases and the J segment 3 bases; nucleotides outside the gene matches: 3.

The V call is TRBV4-2, the J call TRBJ1-5, with 9 nucleotides matching TRBD1. Germline CDR1 reads LGHNA; CDR2 reads YNFKEQ. The CDR3 totals 15 residues. Trimming at V came to 1 base and at J to 2 bases, leaving 0 bases not matched to a gene. The CDR3 sequence: CASSQGDRGNQPQHF. CDR3 in DNA: TGTGCCAGCAGCCAAGGGGACAGGGGCAATCAGCCCCAGCATTTT.

The chain couples TRBV6-2 or TRBV6-3 to TRBJ2-2; tentatively, D is TRBD1 (6 bases). The CDR3 sequence is 17 residues long. Trimming removed 5 bases at V and 2 bases at J, with 18 bases between. CDR1 MNHEY and CDR2 SVGEGT come from the germline V gene. The CDR3: CASSPPPTGLNTGELFF. CDR3 DNA sequence: TGTGCCAGCAGTCCCCCCCCGACAGGCCTAAACACCGGGGAGCTGTTTTTT.

The chain carries TRBV5-4 and TRBJ2-5, with TRBD1 matching over 7 bases. V shed 5 bases and J 5 bases; nucleotides not matched to a gene: 12. Germline values: CDR1 SGHNT, CDR2 YYREEE (reference sequence). The CDR3 is 15 residues long. The DNA for the CDR3 is TGTGCCAGCAGACGCGACAGGGCAGATTGGGAGACCCAGTACTTC. This encodes CASRRDRADWETQYF.